Described below is a single T cell receptor (beta chain) sequence and its context. The PCR was carried out with 60 Vbeta primers and 13 Jbeta primers. This table comes from immunoSEQ multiplex PCR, and its TCRdb copy is limited to in-frame clones, with some not included. The table shows around 60,000 clones, with around 68% occurring only once. The sample comes from a study of cytomegalovirus exposure and HLA in healthy donors. The V and J ends lost 2 bases and 4 bases respectively, with 13 bases between them. Germline V gives CDR1 SGHRS, CDR2 YFSETQ. The CDR3 sequence is 14 residues long. The sequence came from a man aged 45 to 65 in good health and CMV-seropositive. Material: PBMCs. V usage is TRBV5-1 and J usage is TRBJ2-7; tentative D call: TRBD1 (6 bases). CDR3 residues: CASSLTQGIYEQYF. CDR3 in DNA: TGCGCCAGCAGCTTAACACAGGGAATTTACGAGCAGTACTTC.